This entry concerns a single TCR beta chain. Its antigen target is currently unknown. No base qualities exist here, and no much larger clone lies one base off it. This record comes from a study of early T cells in non-severe SARS-CoV-2 infection (dated by TCRdb to the early 2020s). With respect to the entire study: TCR sequencing used bulk RNA from unsorted whole blood, so alpha and beta chains could not be paired.

Preparation of the library involved 5' RACE. Sequencer: NextSeq 500. Unique molecular identifiers were attached to individual cDNA molecules in the TCR library protocol so that sequencing error and PCR bias could be corrected. Both TCR alpha and beta chains were sequenced, and tight co-correlation was observed between alpha and beta sequence abundances in each sample. In the paper's pipeline: Decombinator V4 was used to perform V gene, J gene and CDR3 annotation of TCR sequences. TCRs were defined as expanded if a significant change between any two time points was detected under a Poisson model with p below 0.0001. TCR abundances were normalised to the total number of TCRs sequenced per sample and were expressed as counts per million. VDJdb, accessed 1 November 2021, was searched for CMV, EBV and SARS-CoV-2 annotated TCRs, excluding TCRs annotated for multiple antigens. The public reads were reanalyzed by TCRdb: fastp trimming at Q25, MiXCR alignment, in-frame beta chains only. Duplicate CDR3 protein sequences are folded into a single record with the most common DNA and genes. Here the V and J calls rest on TCRdb's processing, not on the authors' analysis. The sample table records 45,000 to 70,000 distinct CDR3 sequences; roughly 7.1% of these occur just once. Roughly a tenth of the sample belongs to the ten largest clones.

Set within a cohort of healthcare workers in London, UK, this nested case-control study involved weekly PCR testing of nasopharyngeal swabs along with blood sampling. Healthcare workers were enrolled in the week of the UK lockdown, from 23 to 31 March 2020, and were followed every week for up to about 16 weeks. The full study reports these points: VDJdb matching was skewed toward anti-spike CD8 responses and likely underestimated virus-specific expansions by missing private and CD4 specificities.

The sample was whole blood, taken at baseline. The clonotype comes from an adult who was a healthcare worker with PCR-confirmed SARS-CoV-2 infection or an uninfected control (not recorded which).

The CDR3 amino acid sequence is: CASSQDWMADEQFF. At the DNA level, the sequence is TGTGCCAGCAGCCAAGATTGGATGGCCGATGAGCAGTTCTTC. Recombination joined TRBV14 with TRBJ2-1, with the D gene not confidently named. The CDR3 spans 14 residues, from the cysteine through the phenylalanine. This entry keeps only the CDR3 DNA: 42 bases, framed from base 1. V and J lose 0 bases and 8 bases, and a span of 11 bases separates them. Sequences SGHDN (CDR1) and FVKESK (CDR2) are obtained from the germline V gene.